The 20 T cell receptor beta chains reported below all come from one sample, sequenced in a study of control samples from healthy donors and cancer patients. Only in-frame clones appear in the TCRdb table, and some are missing; sequencing was by immunoSEQ multiplex PCR. Of about 92,000 clones listed, about four fifths are singletons. Source material: blood. The receptors were sampled from a woman aged 55-75 years in good health.

This chain links TRBV24-1 with TRBJ2-5, with D possibly TRBD2 on 5 matching bases. This CDR3 is 15 amino acids long. Looked up from germline, CDR1 is KGHDR and CDR2 is SFDVKD. V was shortened by 4 bases and J by 2 bases, with 13 bases between the two germline ends. The CDR3 is CATSDALGSQETQYF. In nucleotides, the CDR3 is TGTGCCACCAGTGACGCACTAGGCTCTCAAGAGACCCAGTACTTC.

This chain uses TRBV7-9 with TRBJ1-1; D unresolved. The V gene's germline CDR1 is SEHNR and CDR2 FQNEAQ (reference sequence). Trimming stripped 1 base from V and 0 bases from J, with 12 bases between. The CDR3 is 16 residues long. The CDR3 sequence: CASSLGADTMNTEAFF. The CDR3 nucleotides read TGTGCCAGCAGCTTAGGTGCAGATACCATGAACACTGAAGCTTTCTTT.

J is TRBJ2-5 and V is TRBV2; tentatively, D is TRBD2 (6 bases). This CDR3 region has 15 residues. Germline CDR1 is SNHLY and CDR2 is FYNNEI. Trimming removed 8 bases at V and 2 bases at J, with 18 bases between. The CDR3 protein is CASERVPSVQETQYF. CDR3 sequence (DNA): TGTGCCAGCGAAAGAGTGCCTAGCGTGCAAGAGACCCAGTACTTC.

The sample holds a few counts of this clone. The J gene is TRBJ2-5, the V gene TRBV6-2 or TRBV6-3; 9 nucleotides match TRBD2. The V gene end was trimmed by 5 bases and the J gene end by 5 bases; junction bases not matched to a gene: 9. Germline values: CDR1 MNHEY, CDR2 SVGEGT. The CDR3 is 15 residues long. This chain's CDR3 is CASSPGGSGGETQYF. The CDR3 nucleotides read TGTGCCAGCAGTCCCGGGGGTAGCGGGGGCGAGACCCAGTACTTC.

The rearrangement joins TRBV2 to TRBJ1-2; D perhaps matches TRBD1 (6 bases). The germline gives CDR1 SNHLY, CDR2 FYNNEI. The CDR3 contains 13 residues. V was trimmed by 7 bases and J by 4 bases, leaving 13 bases between them. The CDR3 DNA follows: TGTGCCAGCAAGGCAGGGGCGACCTATGGCTACACCTTC. Translated: CASKAGATYGYTF.

V is TRBV27 and J is TRBJ1-6, with D tentatively TRBD1 (6 bases). The V end lost 7 bases, the J end lost 5 bases, and 18 bases lay between the germline ends. Germline V gene sequence: CDR1 MNHEY, CDR2 SMNVEV (reference sequence). The CDR3 extends over 16 amino acids. The CDR3 protein is CASTFLGGQNNSPLHF. The CDR3 bases are TGTGCCAGCACCTTCCTTGGAGGACAGAATAATTCACCCCTCCACTTT.

The chain recombines TRBV4-1 with TRBJ2-1, with TRBD2 matching over 10 bases. After removal of 2 bases from V and 8 bases from J, the junction contained 9 bases not matched to a gene. CDR1 is MGHRA, CDR2 YSYEKL, per germline. The CDR3 sequence is 16 residues long. CDR3 region: CASSQSGGAPFDEQFF. For the CDR3, the DNA is TGCGCCAGCAGCCAAAGCGGGGGGGCCCCGTTCGATGAGCAGTTCTTC.

The rearrangement uses TRBV7-2 and TRBJ2-1; a weak D match, TRBD1 (7 bases). This CDR3 contains 15 residues. Trimming cost V 3 bases and J 2 bases, with 11 bases left between them. Germline values: CDR1 SGHTA, CDR2 FQGNSA. CDR3 nucleotides: TGTGCCAGCAGCTTGGCGGGGACAGCCTACAATGAGCAGTTCTTC. Amino acids: CASSLAGTAYNEQFF.

V usage is TRBV20-1 and J usage is TRBJ1-2; D gene uncertain. The V gene's germline CDR1 is DFQATT and CDR2 SNEGSKA (reference sequence). V lost 5 bases and J lost 2, with 6 bases in between. CDR3 length equals 11 residues. The CDR3 nucleotides read TGCAGTGCTTCAGAGAACTATGGCTACACCTTC. Amino acids: CSASENYGYTF.

This clone was recorded once. This chain links TRBV5-6 with TRBJ1-1, with D possibly matching TRBD1 (5 bases). This CDR3 contains 12 residues. Trimming pared 4 bases from V and 6 bases from J, leaving 10 bases between. Germline V gene sequence: CDR1 SGHDT, CDR2 YYEEEE. The CDR3 bases are TGTGCCAGCAGCCCGGGGCCCTCTGAAGCTTTCTTT. It specifies CASSPGPSEAFF.

The chain links TRBV10-3 to TRBJ1-2; D remains unclear. Trimming removed 8 bases from V and 2 bases from J, with 12 bases in between. CDR1 and CDR2 from the germline V gene are ENHRY and SYGVKD. CDR3 length: 13 amino acids. For the CDR3, the DNA is TGTGCCATCGGAGAGGGTCTCAACTATGGCTACACCTTC. Protein product: CAIGEGLNYGYTF.

The chain employs TRBV3-1 (or the pseudogene TRBV3-2) and TRBJ1-1, with D possibly being TRBD1 (5 bases). The CDR3 runs 14 residues. Germline V gene sequence: CDR1 LGHDT, CDR2 YNNKEL (reference sequence). Trimming left V 0 bases short and J 5 bases short, with 10 bases between. The CDR3 reads CASSQDLQGTEAFF. CDR3 DNA: TGTGCCAGCAGCCAAGATTTGCAGGGAACTGAAGCTTTCTTT.

The chain carries TRBV28 and TRBJ1-2, with D maybe TRBD1 (5 bases). The germline V gene has CDR1 MDHEN and CDR2 SYDVKM. The CDR3 sequence is 14 residues long. V was trimmed by 7 bases and J by 0 bases, leaving 12 bases between them. In DNA form, the CDR3 reads TGTGCCAGCACCCTTGGACACACTAACTATGGCTACACCTTC. It translates to CASTLGHTNYGYTF.

The V gene is TRBV29-1, the J gene TRBJ2-3; 8 nucleotides line up with TRBD2. V trimming: 7 bases; J trimming: 3 bases; junction bases outside the gene matches: 3. The CDR3 loop spans 12 amino acids. CDR1 and CDR2 (germline): SQVTM, ANQGSEA. The CDR3 is CSALAGTDTQYF. The CDR3 nucleotides are TGCAGCGCCTTAGCGGGGACAGATACGCAGTATTTT.

The rearrangement joins TRBV3-1 (or the pseudogene TRBV3-2) to TRBJ2-3, with D hard to call. The V end was cut by 1 base, the J end by 4 bases, with 3 bases between. The CDR3 extends over 12 amino acids. Germline V gene lookup returns CDR1 LGHDT and CDR2 YNNKEL (reference sequence). The CDR3 spells CASSQVADTQYF. The CDR3 nucleotides read TGTGCCAGCAGCCAAGTGGCAGATACGCAGTATTTT.

This clone came up a few times. The rearrangement uses TRBV19 and TRBJ2-5; D is perhaps TRBD2 (7 bases). Germline CDR1 and CDR2: LNHDA and SQIVND (reference sequence). The CDR3 is made up of 15 amino acids. Deletions cut 4 bases from V and 5 bases from J, with 17 bases between. In DNA, the CDR3 is TGTGCCAGTAGTACGGGGGCTAGCGGACGGGAGACCCAGTACTTC. It translates to CASSTGASGRETQYF.

The chain uses TRBV19 and TRBJ1-4, with 10 bases matching TRBD1. The J segment lost 8 bases and the V segment lost 5 bases, leaving 11 bases of the junction unmatched. The CDR3 loop spans 16 amino acids. Per germline, CDR1 LNHDA and CDR2 SQIVND (reference sequence). The CDR3 sequence: CASSRTGGGGMEKLFF. CDR3 sequence (DNA): TGTGCCAGTAGTCGGACAGGGGGAGGAGGAATGGAAAAACTGTTTTTT.

This chain joins TRBV6-5 and TRBJ1-2; D call uncertain. This CDR3 region has 14 residues. Trimming removed 5 bases from V and 3 bases from J, with 13 bases in between. The V gene's germline CDR1 is MNHEY and CDR2 SVGAGI. CDR3 coding DNA: TGTGCCAGCAGTCCGACCTTTGGGGACTATGGCTACACCTTC. It encodes CASSPTFGDYGYTF.

V usage is TRBV10-3 and J usage is TRBJ2-7; possible D gene TRBD1, 6 bases. The CDR3 loop spans 14 amino acids. Trimming pared 10 bases from V and 6 bases from J, leaving 22 bases between. Germline CDR1 reads ENHRY; CDR2 reads SYGVKD. The CDR3 sequence is CATLSTKQGFEQYF. CDR3 in DNA: TGTGCCACCCTTTCCACCAAACAGGGCTTCGAGCAGTACTTC.

The chain uses TRBV12-5 and TRBJ2-3; no definite D call. CDR1 is LGHNT and CDR2 is FRNRAP in the germline V gene. This CDR3 region has 13 residues. Trimming removed 6 bases from V and 2 bases from J, with 9 bases in between. The DNA for the CDR3 is TGTGCTAGTGGCCCGGACCTCACAGATACGCAGTATTTT. Amino acid sequence: CASGPDLTDTQYF. The whole variable domain, remainder taken from reference TRBV12-5 and TRBJ2-3, is DARVTQTPRHKVTEMGQEVTMRCQPILGHNTVFWYRQTMMQGLELLAYFRNRAPLDDSGMPKDRFSAEMPDATLATLKIQPSEPRDSAVYFCASGPDLTDTQYFGPGTRLTVL.